Below are 28 T cell receptor beta chains sequenced from a single sample in a study of T cells after yellow fever vaccination. One entry per CDR3 protein results from TCRdb running MiXCR on the 5' RACE reads. The sample carries a few hundred thousand distinct CDR3 sequences, approximately 18% recorded once. The sequencing here drew on PBMCs, taken before the yellow fever booster vaccination. Receptor source: a man younger than 30 who received the YFV17D yellow fever vaccine.

This clonotype appeared a few times. The chain recombines TRBV4-3 with TRBJ2-4; the match to TRBD2 covers 7 bases. The V and J ends lost 4 bases and 0 bases, in that order; junction bases with no gene match: 6. CDR1 and CDR2 from the germline V gene are LGHNA and YSLEER. The CDR3 spans 16 residues. The CDR3 nucleotides read TGCGCCAGCAGCCTCGTTGGCGGGGGAGCCAAAAACATTCAGTACTTC. This encodes CASSLVGGGAKNIQYF.

This clonotype was detected only a few times. This chain joins TRBV7-2 and TRBJ1-2; 8 bases are shared with TRBD1. The junction had 9 bases not matched to a gene; V was cut back by 5 bases and J by 4 bases. There are 15 residues in the CDR3. Germline V CDR1 and CDR2: SGHTA, FQGNSA. The CDR3 reads CASSQLTGDLYGYTF. CDR3 nucleotide sequence: TGTGCCAGCAGCCAATTGACAGGGGACCTCTATGGCTACACCTTC.

In this sample, this clonotype turned up a few times. This sequence joins TRBV7-8 and TRBJ2-3; D call uncertain. Germline V gene data show CDR1 as SGHVS and CDR2 as FQNEAQ. V lost 5 bases and J lost 4, with 10 bases in between. This CDR3 contains 13 residues. This chain's CDR3 is CASSPPFSDTQYF. For the CDR3, the DNA is TGTGCCAGCAGCCCCCCGTTCTCAGATACGCAGTATTTT.

The chain is built from TRBV7-2 and TRBJ2-1; D unclear. The germline V and J ends were trimmed by 5 bases and 6 bases, with 17 bases remaining between them. The length of the CDR3 is 15 residues. Germline V lookup: CDR1 SGHTA, CDR2 FQGNSA. CDR3 coding DNA: TGTGCCAGCAGCCCCGCCTTTAGCCCGGCCAATGAGCAGTTCTTC. Protein: CASSPAFSPANEQFF.

This clonotype was seen more than once but under ten times. J is TRBJ1-1 and V is TRBV29-1; no clear D. The CDR3 is 16 amino acids. Germline values: CDR1 SQVTM, CDR2 ANQGSEA. V lost 6 bases to trimming and J lost 1 base, with 21 bases between them. This CDR3 is CSVAAGWRSANTEAFF. In DNA form, the CDR3 reads TGCAGCGTCGCTGCCGGTTGGAGGTCTGCGAACACTGAAGCTTTCTTT.

The genes are TRBV7-9 and TRBJ1-1, with TRBD1 as a possible D gene (5 bases). The CDR3 has 15 residues. Germline CDR1 is SEHNR and CDR2 is FQNEAQ (reference sequence). The V and J ends lost 8 bases and 5 bases respectively, with 21 bases between them. CDR3 in amino acids: CASCPPGSGGTEAFF. The CDR3 coding sequence is TGTGCCAGCTGCCCTCCAGGGAGCGGGGGGACTGAAGCTTTCTTT.

A note on this clonotype: A single base separates this from a much larger clone, so it may be a read error. The rearrangement joins TRBV7-8 to TRBJ2-7; TRBD1 matches 7 bases. Germline V lookup: CDR1 SGHVS, CDR2 FQNEAQ. Trimming took 7 bases from V and 2 from J; bases not matched to a gene: 11. The CDR3 has 15 residues. For the CDR3, the DNA is TGTGCCAGCACCCCCCCCCACAGGGGCACCTACGAGCAGTACGTC. Its protein is CASTPPHRGTYEQYV.

The genes are TRBV20-1 and TRBJ2-1; D may correspond to TRBD1 or TRBD2 (5 bases each). CDR1 and CDR2 from the germline V gene are DFQATT and SNEGSKA (reference sequence). The CDR3 is 14 residues long. The ends were cut back, 3 bases at V and 3 bases at J, with 12 bases in the middle. CDR3 nucleotides: TGCAGTGCTAGCCGGGCAGGGAGCTACAATGAGCAGTTCTTC. Translation: CSASRAGSYNEQFF.

The chain carries TRBV20-1 and TRBJ1-1; D uncertain. V dropped 2 bases and J dropped 3 bases, with 13 bases sitting between them. This CDR3 has 14 residues. CDR1 is DFQATT and CDR2 is SNEGSKA in the germline V gene (reference sequence). CDR3 in DNA: TGCAGTGCTAGACAGGCAGGCCCCCACACTGAAGCTTTCTTT. Protein sequence: CSARQAGPHTEAFF.

The V gene is TRBV7-9, the J gene TRBJ2-5; D perhaps matches TRBD2 (5 bases). The CDR3 has 13 amino acids. Germline CDR1 is SEHNR and CDR2 is FQNEAQ (reference sequence). Trimming removed 4 bases from V and 5 bases from J, with 11 bases in between. This CDR3 reads CASSSRESETQYF. Written as DNA, the CDR3 is TGTGCCAGCAGCTCAAGGGAGTCTGAGACCCAGTACTTC. The full variable domain, in which reference TRBV7-9 and TRBJ2-5 provide the parts outside the CDR3, is DTGVSQNPRHKITKRGQNVTFRCDPISEHNRLYWYRQTLGQGPEFLTYFQNEAQLEKSRLLSDRFSAERPKGSFSTLEIQRTEQGDSAMYLCASSSRESETQYFGPGTRLLVL.

The V gene is TRBV6-2 or TRBV6-3, the J gene TRBJ2-5; 13 bases are shared with TRBD2. The J segment lost 5 bases and the V segment lost 6 bases, leaving 9 bases of the junction unmatched. Germline V gives CDR1 MNHEY, CDR2 SVGEGT. This CDR3 has 16 residues. CDR3 region: CASRLAGGGPWETQYF. CDR3 nucleotides: TGTGCCAGCAGACTAGCGGGGGGGGGCCCCTGGGAGACCCAGTACTTC.

Remarks on this clonotype: Lacking the conserved final phenylalanine or tryptophan, this CDR3 likely reflects a read error. The V call is TRBV5-1, the J call TRBJ1-1; 7 bases are shared with TRBD1. Unmatched junction bases numbered 8, after V lost 2 bases and J lost 10 bases. The CDR3 runs to 13 residues. CDR1 is SGHRS and CDR2 is YFSETQ in the germline V gene. In nucleotides, the CDR3 is TGCGCCAGCAGCTTTGTCCAGGGGGAATCAGCTTTCCTT. This translates into CASSFVQGESAFL.

In this sample, this clonotype turned up a few times. The rearrangement joins TRBV11-2 to TRBJ2-2, with 7 bases identical to TRBD1. Germline assignment: CDR1 SGHAT and CDR2 FQNNGV. The CDR3 runs 15 residues. V trimming: 3 bases; J trimming: 3 bases; junction bases outside the gene matches: 4. CDR3 sequence (DNA): TGTGCCAGCAGCTTTGTACAGGGGTACACCGGGGAGCTGTTTTTT. Translating gives CASSFVQGYTGELFF.

J is TRBJ2-5 and V is TRBV4-2, with D perhaps given as TRBD1 or TRBD2 (5 bases each). The CDR3 runs to 15 residues. The V and J ends lost 4 bases and 3 bases respectively, with 15 bases between them. Germline V CDR1 and CDR2: LGHNA, YNFKEQ. CDR3 bases: TGTGCCAGCAGCCCCGGGACCAAAAGCAAAGAGACCCAGTACTTC. Encoded protein: CASSPGTKSKETQYF.

In its sample, this clonotype was seen once. A read error may account for a junction end that differs from germline. J is TRBJ2-2 and V is TRBV29-1, with a weak D call TRBD2 (6 bases). The CDR3 is made up of 11 amino acids. CDR1 is SQVTM, CDR2 ANQGSEA, per germline. CDR3 sequence (DNA): TGCAGCGCTGGCATACCCGGGGAGGTGTTTTTT. This encodes CSAGIPGEVFF.

In this sample, this clonotype turned up a few times. The gene calls are TRBV5-1 and TRBJ1-1, with D unresolved. CDR3 length: 14 amino acids. CDR1 is SGHRS and CDR2 is YFSETQ in the germline V gene. The ends were cut back, 0 bases at V and 3 bases at J, with 9 bases in the middle. The CDR3 loop is CASSLVPEDTEAFF. In nucleotides, the CDR3 is TGCGCCAGCAGCTTGGTTCCCGAAGACACTGAAGCTTTCTTT.

The genes are TRBV7-6 and TRBJ2-1; D call uncertain. The CDR3 covers 16 residues. V was cut by 2 bases and J by 0 bases, with 11 bases left in between. Germline V CDR1 and CDR2: SGHVS, FNYEAQ. In DNA, the CDR3 is TGTGCCAGCAGCTTATTTGGTTCCAGCTCCTACAATGAGCAGTTCTTC. It specifies CASSLFGSSSYNEQFF.

This clonotype has at least ten counts. The CDR3 loop reads CASSPGGTEAFF. In nucleotides, the CDR3 is TGTGCCAGCAGCCCAGGTGGGACTGAAGCTTTCTTT. The rearrangement links TRBV12-3 or TRBV12-4 to TRBJ1-1; no reliable D call. The ends were cut back, 6 bases at V and 5 bases at J, with 10 bases in the middle. The CDR3 extends over 12 amino acids.

The V call is TRBV6-6, the J call TRBJ1-1, with D possibly matching TRBD1 (6 bases). The CDR3 runs to 14 residues. The V end was cut by 4 bases, the J end by 3 bases, with 12 bases between. Germline loops: CDR1 MNHNY, CDR2 SVGAGI (reference sequence). The CDR3 DNA reads TGTGCCAGCAGTTCCCAGGGGTTCGACACTGAAGCTTTCTTT. Translating it yields CASSSQGFDTEAFF.

This clonotype was counted between two and nine times. This sequence joins TRBV11-2 and TRBJ2-3; 9 bases map to TRBD1. The CDR3 length is 14 residues. Losses at the gene ends were 4 bases for V and 6 bases for J; bases not matched to a gene: 5. From germline, CDR1 is SGHAT and CDR2 FQNNGV. The CDR3 bases are TGTGCCAGCAGCTCCGACAGGGGGGGGGATACGCAGTATTTT. It codes for CASSSDRGGDTQYF.

The CDR3 sequence is CASSQAGLAGGSINEQFF. DNA for the CDR3: TGTGCCAGCAGCCAAGCGGGACTAGCGGGGGGAAGCATCAATGAGCAGTTCTTC. The chain uses TRBV4-2 and TRBJ2-1; 15 positions match TRBD2. Trimming took 1 base from V and 6 from J; bases not matched to a gene: 7. The CDR3 runs 18 residues. CDR1 and CDR2 from the germline V gene are LGHNA and YNFKEQ.

The chain couples TRBV15 to TRBJ2-7; TRBD1 agrees at 9 bases. The V and J ends lost 4 bases and 6 bases, in that order; junction bases with no gene match: 4. The germline V gene encodes CDR1 LNHNV and CDR2 YYDKDF (reference sequence). This CDR3 has 13 amino acids. This chain's CDR3 is CATSKGTGSEQYF. The DNA for the CDR3 is TGTGCCACCAGCAAGGGGACAGGGTCCGAGCAGTACTTC.

This clonotype has only a few counts. This chain links TRBV4-3 with TRBJ2-5; D is ambiguous. Germline CDR1 is LGHNA and CDR2 is YSLEER. This CDR3 comprises 13 residues. Trimming removed 1 base at V and 5 bases at J, with 8 bases between. The CDR3 loop is CASSQGNRETQYF. CDR3 bases: TGCGCCAGCAGCCAAGGGAACCGGGAGACCCAGTACTTC.

The rearrangement links TRBV11-2 to TRBJ2-5, with D possibly being TRBD1 (7 bases). V was clipped by 1 base and J by 4 bases, with 10 bases between them. Germline V CDR1 and CDR2: SGHAT, FQNNGV. The CDR3 is made up of 14 amino acids. The DNA for the CDR3 is TGTGCCAGCAGCTTAGCGCAGGGGGGAGAGACCCAGTACTTC. Translation: CASSLAQGGETQYF.

The chain recombines TRBV6-5 with TRBJ2-7; no clear D gene. The length of the CDR3 is 15 residues. CDR1 is MNHEY and CDR2 is SVGAGI in the germline V gene. V lost 2 bases to trimming and J lost 2 bases, with 13 bases between them. The CDR3: CASSYSGSRTYEQYF. The CDR3 nucleotides read TGTGCCAGCAGTTACAGTGGAAGCAGGACCTACGAGCAGTACTTC.

This clonotype occurred a few times. The chain couples TRBV20-1 to TRBJ1-4; D is unresolved. Trimming shortened V by 3 bases and J by 9 bases, and 11 bases separated the two germline ends. There are 12 residues in the CDR3. Germline V lookup: CDR1 DFQATT, CDR2 SNEGSKA (reference sequence). The CDR3 nucleotides read TGCAGTGCTAGGGGTGAGGAGAAAAAACTGTTTTTT. It translates to CSARGEEKKLFF.

The table lists this clonotype with a few counts. The V call is TRBV6-2 or TRBV6-3, the J call TRBJ1-1; D unresolved. The CDR3 has 14 amino acids. Germline CDR1 and CDR2: MNHEY and SVGEGT. V shed 2 bases and J shed 1 base, with 8 bases lying between them. CDR3 residues: CASSYPASNTEAFF. The CDR3 DNA follows: TGTGCCAGCAGTTACCCCGCATCGAACACTGAAGCTTTCTTT.

This clonotype was detected only a few times. The chain couples TRBV4-3 to TRBJ2-1; 10 bases align to TRBD2. This CDR3 contains 18 residues. J gave up 8 bases and V 0 bases, and 13 bases lay outside the gene matches. Per germline, CDR1 LGHNA and CDR2 YSLEER. In DNA form, the CDR3 reads TGCGCCAGCAGCCAAGAGACCGAGGTACTAGCGGGGAGGGATGAGCAGTTCTTC. This sequence encodes CASSQETEVLAGRDEQFF.